A single sample is the source of the 10 T cell receptor beta chains below, sequenced in a study of CD8+ T cells in alopecia areata. Following extraction, RNA underwent reverse transcription to cDNA, which served as the sequencing template. Profiling relied on immunoSEQ multiplex PCR, and the TCRdb table lists in-frame clones only, not all of them. The table lists 90,000 to 130,000 clones, with no singletons. Specimen: lesional skin. These receptors were collected from a C3H/HeJ mouse with alopecia areata. MHC haplotype of the mouse line: H2-k.

Concerning this clone itself: The gene names here belong to mouse. The sequence runs out 4 residues before the end of the CDR3; the remainder is reconstructed from the germline J gene. The chain links TRBV17 to TRBJ1-4; possibly TRBD1 for D (5 bases). The V end lost 4 bases, the J end lost 5 bases, and 5 bases lay between the germline ends. The CDR3 length is 12 residues. Germline CDR1 and CDR2: MNHDT and YYDKIL. CDR3 bases read: TGTGCTAGCAGTACAGGGAACGAA. As protein: CASSTGNE. The full CDR3 reads CASSTGNERLFF.

With respect to this clone: All gene names here are mouse names. The CDR3 is cut off 4 residues early in the read; its end comes from the germline J gene. The chain employs TRBV19 and TRBJ2-1; the match to TRBD2 covers 8 bases. Germline V gene lookup returns CDR1 FNHDT and CDR2 SITEND (reference sequence). This CDR3 is built from 15 residues. Partial CDR3 DNA: TGTGCCAGCAGTCCTGGGGGGTGGATATACGCT. Translation gives CASSPGGWIYA. The full CDR3 protein is CASSPGGWIYAEQFF. The entire variable domain, with the rest obtained from reference TRBV19 and TRBJ2-1, is as follows: GGIITQTPKFLIGQEGQKLTLKCQQNFNHDTMYWYRQDSGKGLRLIYYSITENDLQKGDLSEGYDASREKKSSFSLTVTSAQKNEMAVFLCASSPGGWIYAEQFFGPGTRLTVL.

Concerning this clone: Genes and germline are mouse. The read ends 4 residues shy of where the CDR3 ends; the end is completed using the germline J gene. The genes are TRBV13-3 and TRBJ1-2; 10 positions agree with TRBD1. The germline gives CDR1 NNHDY, CDR2 SYVADS. This CDR3 has 14 residues. The junction had 3 bases not matched to a gene; V was cut back by 3 bases and J by 4 bases. CDR3 bases read: TGTGCCAGCAGTGGACAGGGGGCAGTCTCC. Its protein product is CASSGQGAVS. The full-length CDR3 reads as CASSGQGAVSDYTF.

This clone was counted between two and nine times. The genes and germline here are from mouse. The read stops 4 residues short of the end of the CDR3; the missing end is completed from the germline J gene. V and J are TRBV1 and TRBJ2-5, with D perhaps matching TRBD2 (5 bases). CDR1 and CDR2 (germline): NSQYPW, LRSPGD (reference sequence). The CDR3 extends over 16 amino acids. Trimming shortened V by 0 bases and J by 0 bases, and 10 bases separated the two germline ends. CDR3 bases read: TGCACCTGCAGTGCAGAACGGGCTGGGAACCAAGAC. This translates into CTCSAERAGNQD. The full CDR3 protein is CTCSAERAGNQDTQYF.

To note about this clone: Gene labels here are mouse ones. Read sequence stops 4 residues before the CDR3 end, and the germline J gene provides the missing end. V and J are TRBV14 and TRBJ2-1; 10 positions match TRBD2. Germline V CDR1 and CDR2: SGHDT, FRDEAV. This CDR3 is 16 amino acids long. Trimming removed 5 bases from V and 2 bases from J; junction bases left unmatched: 7. The CDR3 loop reads CASSPGTGVYYAEQFF. Partial CDR3 DNA: TGTGCCAGCAGCCCCGGGACTGGGGTCTACTATGCT. Full variable domain (missing parts from reference TRBV14 and TRBJ2-1): EAGVTQSPRYAVLQEGQAVSFWCDPISGHDTLYWYQQPRDQGPQLLVYFRDEAVIDNSQLPSDRFSAVRPKGTNSTLKIQSAKQGDTATYLCASSPGTGVYYAEQFFGPGTRLTVL.

Details on this clone: Mouse gene names apply. The read terminates 4 residues before the CDR3 end, so the remaining end is supplied by the germline J gene. J is TRBJ2-1 and V is TRBV13-2; TRBD2 aligns across 9 bases. Germline V gene data show CDR1 as NNHNN and CDR2 as SYGAGS (reference sequence). Trimming took 2 bases from V and 0 from J; bases not matched to a gene: 3. The length of the CDR3 is 16 residues. The DNA read from the CDR3 is TGTGCCAGCGGTGACTGGACTGGGGATAACTATGCT. This codes for CASGDWTGDNYA. The entire CDR3 reads CASGDWTGDNYAEQFF.

This clone has a handful of counts. Mouse germline and gene names are used. The read ends 4 residues shy of where the CDR3 ends; the end is completed using the germline J gene. The chain couples TRBV13-1 to TRBJ2-1; 11 nucleotides align to TRBD2. Germline CDR1 and CDR2: NSHNY and SYGAGN. This CDR3 has 15 amino acids. CDR3 protein: CASSDRRDWGAEQFF. Partial CDR3 DNA: TGTGCCAGCAGTGATAGAAGGGACTGGGGGGCT.

This clone was counted between two and nine times. The junction departs from the called germline gene at one end, perhaps through a read error. Gene names and germline match the mouse. Read sequence stops 4 residues before the CDR3 end, and the germline J gene provides the missing end. The chain links TRBV13-2 to TRBJ2-3; 10 bases fit TRBD1. The germline V gene encodes CDR1 NNHNN and CDR2 SYGAGS (reference sequence). The CDR3 is 15 residues long. The CDR3 is CASGDRGHGAETLYF. CDR3 DNA (partial): TGTGCCAGTGGTGACAGGGGGCACGGTGCAGAA.

This clone was seen more than once but under ten times. Genes here carry mouse names. The read is 4 residues too short to cover the CDR3 end, so that end is filled in from the germline J gene. V is TRBV13-3 and J is TRBJ2-5; 9 bases are a match to TRBD1. The CDR3 consists of 15 residues. Germline-derived CDR1 and CDR2 are NNHDY and SYVADS. The CDR3 sequence is CASSDGQGEGDTQYF. The DNA read from the CDR3 is TGTGCCAGCAGTGATGGACAGGGGGAGGGGGAC.

On this clone itself: Germline and genes: mouse. The CDR3 end falls 4 residues outside the read, so it is completed with the germline J gene. This chain links TRBV13-1 with TRBJ2-4, with 7 nucleotides matching TRBD2. The CDR3 is 12 amino acids. Looked up from germline, CDR1 is NSHNY and CDR2 is SYGAGN. The CDR3: CASTDWENTLYF. The sequenced part of the CDR3 DNA is TGTGCCAGCACTGACTGGGAAAAC.